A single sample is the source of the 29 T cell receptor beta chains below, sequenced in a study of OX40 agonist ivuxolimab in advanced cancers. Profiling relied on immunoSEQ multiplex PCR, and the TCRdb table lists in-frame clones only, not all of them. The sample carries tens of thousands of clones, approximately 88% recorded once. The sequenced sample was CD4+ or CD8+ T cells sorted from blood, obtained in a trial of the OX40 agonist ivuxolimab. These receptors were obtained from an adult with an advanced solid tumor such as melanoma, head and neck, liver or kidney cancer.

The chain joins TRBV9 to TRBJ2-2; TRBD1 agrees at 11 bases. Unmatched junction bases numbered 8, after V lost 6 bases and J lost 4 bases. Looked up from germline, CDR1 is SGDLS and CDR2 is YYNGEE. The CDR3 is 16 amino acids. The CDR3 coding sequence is TGTGCCAGCAAAGGGCAGGGGACAGGGGGCACCGGGGAGCTGTTTTTT. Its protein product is CASKGQGTGGTGELFF.

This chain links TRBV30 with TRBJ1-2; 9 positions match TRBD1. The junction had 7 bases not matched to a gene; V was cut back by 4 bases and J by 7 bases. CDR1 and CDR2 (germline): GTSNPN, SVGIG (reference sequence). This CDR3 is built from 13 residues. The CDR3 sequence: CAWKFGTGIGYTF. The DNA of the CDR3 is TGTGCCTGGAAATTCGGGACAGGGATTGGCTACACCTTC.

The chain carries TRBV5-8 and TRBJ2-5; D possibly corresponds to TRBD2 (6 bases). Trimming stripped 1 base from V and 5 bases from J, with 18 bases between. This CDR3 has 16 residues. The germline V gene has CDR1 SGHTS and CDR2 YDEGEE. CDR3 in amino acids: CASSLSPTGVWETQYF. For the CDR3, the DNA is TGTGCCAGCAGCTTGTCTCCGACGGGGGTTTGGGAGACCCAGTACTTC.

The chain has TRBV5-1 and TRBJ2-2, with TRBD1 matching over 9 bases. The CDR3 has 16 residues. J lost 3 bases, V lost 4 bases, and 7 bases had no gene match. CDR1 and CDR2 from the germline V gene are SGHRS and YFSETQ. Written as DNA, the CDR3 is TGCGCCAGCAGCGCTACAGGGGGCTTAGACACCGGGGAGCTGTTTTTT. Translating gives CASSATGGLDTGELFF.

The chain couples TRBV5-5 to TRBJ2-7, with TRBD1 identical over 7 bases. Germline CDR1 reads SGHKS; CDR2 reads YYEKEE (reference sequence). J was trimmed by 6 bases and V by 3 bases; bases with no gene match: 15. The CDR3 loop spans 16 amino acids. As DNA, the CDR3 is TGTGCCAGCAGCTCCGAGGGGACAGTACAGTTACGCGAGCAGTACTTC. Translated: CASSSEGTVQLREQYF. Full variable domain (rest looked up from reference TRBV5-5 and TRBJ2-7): DAGVTQSPTHLIKTRGQQVTLRCSPISGHKSVSWYQQVLGQGPQFIFQYYEKEERGRGNFPDRFSARQFPNYSSELNVNALLLGDSALYLCASSSEGTVQLREQYFGPGTRLTVT.

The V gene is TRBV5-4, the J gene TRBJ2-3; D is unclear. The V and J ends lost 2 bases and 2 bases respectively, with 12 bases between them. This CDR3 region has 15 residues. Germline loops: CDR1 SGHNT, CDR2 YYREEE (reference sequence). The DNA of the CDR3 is TGTGCCAGCAGCTTAGACTCCGCCACCACAGATACGCAGTATTTT. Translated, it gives CASSLDSATTDTQYF.

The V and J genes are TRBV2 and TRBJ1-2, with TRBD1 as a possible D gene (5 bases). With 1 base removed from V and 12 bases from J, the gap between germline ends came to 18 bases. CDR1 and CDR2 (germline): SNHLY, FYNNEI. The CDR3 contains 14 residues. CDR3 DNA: TGTGCCAGCAGTGAAGTGTCGAATGTGGGGGGAAACACCTTC. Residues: CASSEVSNVGGNTF.

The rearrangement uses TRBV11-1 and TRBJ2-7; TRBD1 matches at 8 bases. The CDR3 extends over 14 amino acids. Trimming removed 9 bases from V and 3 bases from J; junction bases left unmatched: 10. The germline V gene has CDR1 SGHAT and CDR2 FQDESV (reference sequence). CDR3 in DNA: TGTGCCAGAACGGACAGGGTCCGAGGCTACGAGCAGTACTTC. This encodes CARTDRVRGYEQYF.

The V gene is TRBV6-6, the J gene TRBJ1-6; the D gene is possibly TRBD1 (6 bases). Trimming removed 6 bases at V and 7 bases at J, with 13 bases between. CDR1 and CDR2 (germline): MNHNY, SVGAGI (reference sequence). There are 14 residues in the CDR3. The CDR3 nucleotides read TGTGCCAGCAGAGGAACAGGGTGGAATTCACCCCTCCACTTT. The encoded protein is CASRGTGWNSPLHF.

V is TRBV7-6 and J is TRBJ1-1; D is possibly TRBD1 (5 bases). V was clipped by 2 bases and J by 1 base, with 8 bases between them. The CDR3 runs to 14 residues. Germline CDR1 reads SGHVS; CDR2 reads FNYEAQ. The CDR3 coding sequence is TGTGCCAGCAGCTTAACAGGACGGAACACTGAAGCTTTCTTT. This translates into CASSLTGRNTEAFF.

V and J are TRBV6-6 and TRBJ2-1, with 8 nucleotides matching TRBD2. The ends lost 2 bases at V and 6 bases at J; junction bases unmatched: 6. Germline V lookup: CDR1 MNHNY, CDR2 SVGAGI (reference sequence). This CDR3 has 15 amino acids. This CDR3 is CASSYPKAGVNEQFF. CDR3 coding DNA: TGTGCCAGCAGTTACCCAAAAGCGGGAGTCAATGAGCAGTTCTTC.

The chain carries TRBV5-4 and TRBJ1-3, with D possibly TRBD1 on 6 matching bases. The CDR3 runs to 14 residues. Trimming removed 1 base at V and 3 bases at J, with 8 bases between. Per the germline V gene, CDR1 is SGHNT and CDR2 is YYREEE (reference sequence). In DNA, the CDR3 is TGTGCCAGCAGCTTGAACAGGGTTGGAAACACCATATATTTT. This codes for CASSLNRVGNTIYF.

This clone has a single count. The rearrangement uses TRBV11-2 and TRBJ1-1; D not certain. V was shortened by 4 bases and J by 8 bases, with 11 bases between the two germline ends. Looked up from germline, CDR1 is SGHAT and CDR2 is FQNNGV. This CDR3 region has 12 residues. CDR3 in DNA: TGTGCCAGCAGCTCACGAGAGGCCGAAGCTTTCTTT. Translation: CASSSREAEAFF.

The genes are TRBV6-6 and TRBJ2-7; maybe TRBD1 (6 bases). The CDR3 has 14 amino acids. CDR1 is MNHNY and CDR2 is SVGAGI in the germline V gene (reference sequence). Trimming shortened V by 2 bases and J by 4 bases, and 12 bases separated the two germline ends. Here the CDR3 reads CASSYLRQEYEQYF. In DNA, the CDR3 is TGTGCCAGCAGTTACCTCCGACAGGAGTACGAGCAGTACTTC.

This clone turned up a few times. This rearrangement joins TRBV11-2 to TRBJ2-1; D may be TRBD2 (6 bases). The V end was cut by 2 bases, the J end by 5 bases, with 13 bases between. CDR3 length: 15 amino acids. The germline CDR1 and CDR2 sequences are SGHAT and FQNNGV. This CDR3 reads CASSLFGGGDNEQFF. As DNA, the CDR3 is TGTGCCAGCAGCTTATTCGGGGGTGGGGACAATGAGCAGTTCTTC. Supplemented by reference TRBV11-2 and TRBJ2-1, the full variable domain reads EAGVAQSPRYKIIEKRQSVAFWCNPISGHATLYWYQQILGQGPKLLIQFQNNGVVDDSQLPKDRFSAERLKGVDSTLKIQPAKLEDSAVYLCASSLFGGGDNEQFFGPGTRLTVL.

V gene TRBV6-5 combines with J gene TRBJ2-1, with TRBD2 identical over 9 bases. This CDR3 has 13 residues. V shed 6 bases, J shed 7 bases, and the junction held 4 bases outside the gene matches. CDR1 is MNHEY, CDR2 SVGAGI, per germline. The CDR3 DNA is TGTGCCAGCAGCACGGGACTAGCTAATGAGCAGTTCTTC. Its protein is CASSTGLANEQFF.

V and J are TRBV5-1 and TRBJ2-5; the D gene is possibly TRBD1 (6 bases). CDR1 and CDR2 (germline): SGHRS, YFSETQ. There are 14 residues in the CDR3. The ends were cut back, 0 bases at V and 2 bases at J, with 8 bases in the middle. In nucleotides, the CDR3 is TGCGCCAGCAGCTTGGTTGGACAGCAAGAGACCCAGTACTTC. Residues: CASSLVGQQETQYF.

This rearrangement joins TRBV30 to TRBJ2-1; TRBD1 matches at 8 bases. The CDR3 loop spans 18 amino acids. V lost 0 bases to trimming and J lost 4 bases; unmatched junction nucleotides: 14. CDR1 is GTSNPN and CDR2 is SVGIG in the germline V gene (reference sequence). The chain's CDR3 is CAWSVGTGGKGSYNEQFF. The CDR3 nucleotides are TGTGCCTGGAGTGTGGGAACAGGGGGTAAGGGGAGTTACAATGAGCAGTTCTTC.

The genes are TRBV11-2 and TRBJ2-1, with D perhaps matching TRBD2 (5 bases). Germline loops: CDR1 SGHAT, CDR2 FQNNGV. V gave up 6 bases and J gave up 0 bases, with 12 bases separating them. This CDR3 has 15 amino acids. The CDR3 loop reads CASRTGITSYNEQFF. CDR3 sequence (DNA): TGTGCCAGCAGAACCGGGATCACCTCCTACAATGAGCAGTTCTTC. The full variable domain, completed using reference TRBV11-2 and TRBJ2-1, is EAGVAQSPRYKIIEKRQSVAFWCNPISGHATLYWYQQILGQGPKLLIQFQNNGVVDDSQLPKDRFSAERLKGVDSTLKIQPAKLEDSAVYLCASRTGITSYNEQFFGPGTRLTVL.

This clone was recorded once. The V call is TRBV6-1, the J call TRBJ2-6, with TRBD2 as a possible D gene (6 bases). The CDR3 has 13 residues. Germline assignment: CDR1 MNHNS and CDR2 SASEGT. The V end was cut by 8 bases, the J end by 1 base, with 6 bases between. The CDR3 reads CASRESGANVLTF. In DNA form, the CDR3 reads TGTGCCAGCCGGGAGTCTGGGGCCAACGTCCTGACTTTC.

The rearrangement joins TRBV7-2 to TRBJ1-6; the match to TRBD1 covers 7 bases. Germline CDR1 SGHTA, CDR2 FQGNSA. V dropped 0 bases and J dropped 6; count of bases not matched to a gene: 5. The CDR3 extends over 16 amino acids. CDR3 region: CASSLAGTVSNSPLHF. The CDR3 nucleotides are TGTGCCAGCAGCTTAGCCGGGACAGTCTCTAATTCACCCCTCCACTTT.

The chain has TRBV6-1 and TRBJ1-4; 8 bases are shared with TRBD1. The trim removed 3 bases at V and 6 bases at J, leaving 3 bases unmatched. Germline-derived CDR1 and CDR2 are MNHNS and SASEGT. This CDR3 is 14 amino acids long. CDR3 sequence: CASSDQGAYEKLFF. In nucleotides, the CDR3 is TGTGCCAGCAGTGACCAGGGGGCATATGAAAAACTGTTTTTT.

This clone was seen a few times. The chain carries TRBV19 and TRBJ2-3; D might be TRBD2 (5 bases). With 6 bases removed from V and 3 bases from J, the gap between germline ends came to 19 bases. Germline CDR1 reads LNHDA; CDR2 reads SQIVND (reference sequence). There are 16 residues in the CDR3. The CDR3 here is CASRVGLSSITDTQYF. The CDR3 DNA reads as TGTGCCAGTAGGGTCGGACTCTCATCGATAACAGATACGCAGTATTTT.

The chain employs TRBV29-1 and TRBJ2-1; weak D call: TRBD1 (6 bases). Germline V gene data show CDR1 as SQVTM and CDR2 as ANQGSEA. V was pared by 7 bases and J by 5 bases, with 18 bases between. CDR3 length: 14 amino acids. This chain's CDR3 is CSAVRGVGNNEQFF. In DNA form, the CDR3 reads TGCAGCGCAGTCAGGGGTGTTGGAAACAATGAGCAGTTCTTC.

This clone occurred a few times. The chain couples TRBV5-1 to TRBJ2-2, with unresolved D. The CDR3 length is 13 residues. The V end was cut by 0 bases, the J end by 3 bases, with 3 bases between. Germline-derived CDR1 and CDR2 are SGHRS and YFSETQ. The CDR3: CASSLGDTGELFF. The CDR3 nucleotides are TGCGCCAGCAGCTTGGGAGACACCGGGGAGCTGTTTTTT. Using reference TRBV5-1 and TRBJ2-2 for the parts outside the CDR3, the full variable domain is KAGVTQTPRYLIKTRGQQVTLSCSPISGHRSVSWYQQTPGQGLQFLFEYFSETQRNKGNFPGRFSGRQFSNSRSEMNVSTLELGDSALYLCASSLGDTGELFFGEGSRLTVL.

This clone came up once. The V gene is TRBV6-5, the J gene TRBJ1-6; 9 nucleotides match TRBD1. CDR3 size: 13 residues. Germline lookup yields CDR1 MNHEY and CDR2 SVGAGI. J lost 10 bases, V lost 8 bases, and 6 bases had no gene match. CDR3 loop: CASGQGYWSPLHF. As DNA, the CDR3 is TGTGCCAGCGGACAGGGGTATTGGTCACCCCTCCACTTT.

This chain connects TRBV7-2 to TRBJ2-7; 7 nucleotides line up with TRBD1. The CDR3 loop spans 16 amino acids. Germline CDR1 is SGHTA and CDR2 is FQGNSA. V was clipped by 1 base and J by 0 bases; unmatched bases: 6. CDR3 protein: CASSLGLGTVSYEQYF. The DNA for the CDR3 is TGTGCCAGCAGCTTAGGTTTAGGGACAGTCTCCTACGAGCAGTACTTC. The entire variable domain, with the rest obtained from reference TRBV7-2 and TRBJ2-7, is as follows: GAGVSQSPSNKVTEKGKDVELRCDPISGHTALYWYRQSLGQGLEFLIYFQGNSAPDKSGLPSDRFSAERTGGSVSTLTIQRTQQEDSAVYLCASSLGLGTVSYEQYFGPGTRLTVT.

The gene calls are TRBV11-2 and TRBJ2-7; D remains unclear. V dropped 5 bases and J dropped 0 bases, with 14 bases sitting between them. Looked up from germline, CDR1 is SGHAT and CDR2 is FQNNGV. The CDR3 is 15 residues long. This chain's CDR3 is CASSPLQRSSYEQYF. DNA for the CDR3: TGTGCCAGCAGCCCGCTACAGAGAAGCTCCTACGAGCAGTACTTC.

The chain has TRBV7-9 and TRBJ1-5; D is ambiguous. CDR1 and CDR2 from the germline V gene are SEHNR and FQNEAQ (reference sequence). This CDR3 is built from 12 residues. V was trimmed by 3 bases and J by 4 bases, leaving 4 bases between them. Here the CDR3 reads CASSFVNQPQHF. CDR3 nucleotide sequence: TGTGCCAGCAGCTTCGTAAATCAGCCCCAGCATTTT.